This section outlines one TCR beta chain sequence together with its context. Germline V gene lookup returns CDR1 SGHDT and CDR2 YYEEEE. This CDR3 region has 15 residues. V lost 4 bases to trimming and J lost 2 bases, with 13 bases between them. TCRdb recomputed calls from the 5' RACE reads with MiXCR, one row per CDR3 protein. The sample lists hundreds of thousands of distinct CDR3 sequences, over 15% occurring once. The sample originates from a study of T cells after yellow fever vaccination. The sequencing here drew on PBMCs, taken before the yellow fever booster vaccination. This receptor was identified in a man between 18 and 35 years old who received the YFV17D yellow fever vaccine. The rearrangement joins TRBV5-6 to TRBJ1-3; perhaps TRBD1 as D (5 bases). The CDR3 region has the DNA TGTGCCAGCAGCCCAGGGCCCGGGGCTGGAAACACCATATATTTT. Amino acid sequence: CASSPGPGAGNTIYF.